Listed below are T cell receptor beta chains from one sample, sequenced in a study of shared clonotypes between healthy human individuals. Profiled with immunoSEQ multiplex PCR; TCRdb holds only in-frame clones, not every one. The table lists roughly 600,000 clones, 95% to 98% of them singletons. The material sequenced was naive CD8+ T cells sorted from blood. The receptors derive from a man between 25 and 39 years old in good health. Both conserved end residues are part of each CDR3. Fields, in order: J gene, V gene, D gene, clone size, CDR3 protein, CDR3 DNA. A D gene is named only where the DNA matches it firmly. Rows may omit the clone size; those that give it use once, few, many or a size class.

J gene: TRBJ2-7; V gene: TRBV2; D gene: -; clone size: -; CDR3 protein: CASSETSTYEQYF; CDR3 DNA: TGTGCCAGCAGTGAAACTAGCACCTACGAGCAGTACTTC
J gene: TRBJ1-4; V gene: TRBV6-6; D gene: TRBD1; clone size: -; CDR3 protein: CASSFQGGSEKLFF; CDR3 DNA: TGTGCCAGCAGTTTCCAGGGGGGGAGTGAAAAACTGTTTTTT
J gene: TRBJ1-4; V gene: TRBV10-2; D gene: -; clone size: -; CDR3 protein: CASGENREKLFF; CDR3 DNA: TGCGCCAGCGGGGAAAACCGCGAGAAACTGTTTTTT
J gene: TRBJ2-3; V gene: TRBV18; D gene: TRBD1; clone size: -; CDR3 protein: CASSPYRGRRSTDTQYF; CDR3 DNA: TGTGCCAGCTCACCGTACAGGGGACGTCGATCCACAGATACGCAGTATTTT
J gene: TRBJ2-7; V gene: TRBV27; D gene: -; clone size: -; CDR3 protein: CASSLRQFYEQYF; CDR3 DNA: TGTGCCAGCAGTTTAAGGCAGTTCTACGAGCAGTACTTC
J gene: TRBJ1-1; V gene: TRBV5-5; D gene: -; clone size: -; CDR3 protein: CASSTSGVNTEAFF; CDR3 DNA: TGTGCCAGCTCAACCTCGGGGGTGAACACTGAAGCTTTCTTT
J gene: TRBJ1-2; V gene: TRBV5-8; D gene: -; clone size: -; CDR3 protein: CASSLEANPIYGYTF; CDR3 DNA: TGTGCCAGCAGCTTGGAAGCCAACCCCATCTATGGCTACACCTTC
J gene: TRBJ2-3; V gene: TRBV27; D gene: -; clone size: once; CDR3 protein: CASSLSKGTDTQYF; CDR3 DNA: TGTGCCAGCAGTTTATCGAAGGGCACAGATACGCAGTATTTT
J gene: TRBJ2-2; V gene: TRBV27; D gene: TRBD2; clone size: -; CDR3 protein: CATTAGGLTGELFF; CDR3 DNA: TGTGCCACCACAGCGGGAGGGTTAACCGGGGAGCTGTTTTTT
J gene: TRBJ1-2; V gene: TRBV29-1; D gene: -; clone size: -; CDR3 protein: CSVERGSYGYTF; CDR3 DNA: TGCAGCGTTGAACGAGGCTCCTATGGCTACACCTTC
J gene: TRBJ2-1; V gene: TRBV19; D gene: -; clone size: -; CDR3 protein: CASSTFSYNEQFF; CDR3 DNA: TGTGCCAGTAGTACCTTCTCCTACAATGAGCAGTTCTTC
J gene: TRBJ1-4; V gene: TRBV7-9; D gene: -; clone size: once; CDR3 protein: CASSGAGREGGFVNEKLFF; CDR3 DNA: TGTGCCAGCAGTGGTGCAGGGAGAGAGGGTGGTTTTGTTAATGAAAAACTGTTTTTT
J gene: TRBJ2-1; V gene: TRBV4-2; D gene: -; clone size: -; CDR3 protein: CASSQDISNEQFF; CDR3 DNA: TGTGCCAGCAGCCAAGATATCTCCAATGAGCAGTTCTTC
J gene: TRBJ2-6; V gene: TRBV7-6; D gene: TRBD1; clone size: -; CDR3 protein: CASSPGTGRAGANVLTF; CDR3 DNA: TGTGCCAGCAGTCCGGGGACAGGGAGAGCTGGGGCCAACGTCCTGACTTTC
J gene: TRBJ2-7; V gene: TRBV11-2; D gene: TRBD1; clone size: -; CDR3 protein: CASSSDREQYF; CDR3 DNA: TGTGCCAGCAGCTCGGACAGGGAGCAGTACTTC
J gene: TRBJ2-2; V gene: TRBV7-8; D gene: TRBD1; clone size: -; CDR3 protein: CASSLRDRTANGELFF; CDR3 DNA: TGTGCCAGCAGCTTAAGGGACAGGACGGCGAACGGGGAGCTGTTTTTT
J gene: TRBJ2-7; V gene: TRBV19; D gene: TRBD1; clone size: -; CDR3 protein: CASSIAGGLSYEQYF; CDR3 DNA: TGTGCCAGTAGTATAGCAGGGGGCCTCTCCTACGAGCAGTACTTC
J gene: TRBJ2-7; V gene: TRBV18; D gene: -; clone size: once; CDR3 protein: CASSPAPGERTGNTYEQYF; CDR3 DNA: TGTGCCAGCTCACCCGCCCCGGGGGAACGGACAGGTAATACCTACGAGCAGTACTTC
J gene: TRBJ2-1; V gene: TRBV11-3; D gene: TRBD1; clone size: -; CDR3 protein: CASSPDRGLYEQFF; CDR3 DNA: TGTGCCAGCAGCCCGGACAGGGGGCTGTATGAGCAGTTCTTC
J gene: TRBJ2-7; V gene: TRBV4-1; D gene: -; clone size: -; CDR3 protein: CASTSLGDGRYEQYF; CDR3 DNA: TGCGCCAGCACCTCCCTCGGGGACGGCCGTTACGAGCAGTACTTC
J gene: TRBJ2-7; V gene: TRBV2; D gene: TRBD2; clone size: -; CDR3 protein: CASARAGGVYEQYF; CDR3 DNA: TGTGCCAGCGCGAGGGCGGGAGGCGTTTACGAGCAGTACTTC
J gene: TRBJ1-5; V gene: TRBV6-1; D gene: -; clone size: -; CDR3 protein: CASSVPSGGSYSNQPQHF; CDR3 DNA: TGTGCCAGCAGTGTACCCTCCGGGGGGAGCTATAGCAATCAGCCCCAGCATTTT
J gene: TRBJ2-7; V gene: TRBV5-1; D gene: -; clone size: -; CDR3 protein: CASSLAAAYEQYF; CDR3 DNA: TGCGCCAGCAGCTTGGCAGCAGCCTACGAGCAGTACTTC
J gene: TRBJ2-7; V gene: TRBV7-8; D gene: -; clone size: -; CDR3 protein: CASSFVTGGYEQYF; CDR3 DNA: TGTGCCAGCAGCTTTGTTACAGGAGGTTACGAGCAGTACTTC
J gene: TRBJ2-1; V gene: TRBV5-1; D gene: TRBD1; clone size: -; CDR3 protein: CASSTTGGDYNEQFF; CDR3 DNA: TGCGCCAGCAGCACGACAGGGGGCGACTACAATGAGCAGTTCTTC
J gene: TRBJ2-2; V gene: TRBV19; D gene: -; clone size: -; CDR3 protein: CASSITGRTGELFF; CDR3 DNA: TGTGCCAGTAGTATAACAGGGAGGACCGGGGAGCTGTTTTTT
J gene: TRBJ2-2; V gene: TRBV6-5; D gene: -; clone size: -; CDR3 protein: CASMVGRSTGELFF; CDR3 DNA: TGTGCCAGCATGGTCGGGCGTAGCACCGGGGAGCTGTTTTTT
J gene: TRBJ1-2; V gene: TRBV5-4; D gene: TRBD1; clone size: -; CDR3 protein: CASSLGQQGRGEIYGYTF; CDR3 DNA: TGTGCCAGCAGCTTGGGTCAACAGGGGCGAGGTGAAATCTATGGCTACACCTTC
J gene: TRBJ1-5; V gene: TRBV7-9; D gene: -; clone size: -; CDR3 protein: CASSFAGGSNQPQHF; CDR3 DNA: TGTGCCAGCAGCTTCGCGGGAGGGAGCAATCAGCCCCAGCATTTT
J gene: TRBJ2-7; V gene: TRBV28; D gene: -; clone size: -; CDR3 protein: CASRLGAYVNEQYF; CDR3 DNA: TGTGCCAGCAGGCTCGGGGCTTACGTGAACGAGCAGTACTTC
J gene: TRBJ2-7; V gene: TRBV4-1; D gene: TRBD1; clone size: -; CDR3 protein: CASSQEPGTGREQYF; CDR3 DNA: TGCGCCAGCAGCCAAGAGCCCGGGACAGGGCGCGAGCAGTACTTC
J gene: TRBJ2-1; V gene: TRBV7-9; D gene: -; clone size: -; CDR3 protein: CASSDLDRSYNEQFF; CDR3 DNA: TGTGCCAGCAGCGACCTGGATAGGTCCTACAATGAGCAGTTCTTC
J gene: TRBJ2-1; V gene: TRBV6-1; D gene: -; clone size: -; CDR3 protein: CASSREASSYNEQFF; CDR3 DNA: TGTGCCAGCAGTCGGGAAGCCAGCTCCTACAATGAGCAGTTCTTC
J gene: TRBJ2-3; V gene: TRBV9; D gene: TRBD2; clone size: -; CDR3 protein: CASSELPWTSGSSGTDTQYF; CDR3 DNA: TGTGCCAGCAGCGAGCTCCCTTGGACTAGCGGGAGCTCCGGCACAGATACGCAGTATTTT
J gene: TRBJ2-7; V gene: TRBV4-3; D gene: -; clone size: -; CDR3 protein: CASSHLKGNAYEQYF; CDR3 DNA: TGCGCCAGCAGCCACCTAAAGGGGAATGCCTACGAGCAGTACTTC